This TCR beta chain was sequenced during a study of T cell repertoires in cytomegalovirus infection (dated by TCRdb to the late 2010s). About the investigation overall: Peptide stimulations targeted recently identified HLA-C-restricted CMV epitopes, whose presentation resists viral immunomodulation, together with well-studied HLA-B-restricted epitopes. Donor HLA type was relevant to the analysis, because carriage of CMV infection together with the matching HLA type was indicated by public TCR beta signatures. Broader findings and caveats from the paper: Cumulative frequency of public TCR beta family members discriminated carriers of CMV infection plus the relevant HLA type in this cohort and an independent roughly 330-donor cohort. In the ex vivo response, HLA-C-restricted CMV-specific TCR beta clonotypes were dominant, and in two of eight donors the single most frequent clonotype came from this HLA-C-restricted group.

V drops 7 bases and J drops 3 bases, leaving 12 bases in between. The CDR3 has 14 amino acids, counting the end cysteine and phenylalanine. The DNA shown is the 42-base CDR3, in frame from base 1. CDR1 and CDR2, per the germline V gene, are SGHNT and YENEEA. TCRdb records Illumina HiSeq 1500 as the sequencer. TCRdb trimmed public reads at Q25 via fastp, called clones via MiXCR and kept in-frame beta chains. Every entry covers one CDR3 protein and lists the most common genes and DNA from its rows. The sample table contains about 310,000 distinct CDR3 sequences; only one count was recorded for 20% to 25% of them. Roughly 14% of the sample lies in the top ten. Remarks on this clonotype: The antigen it binds to is not known. No base quality information exists; no much larger clone differs at one position.

The treatment or condition label corresponds to: in vitro stimulation with specific CMV peptide epitopes to enrich CMV-specific T cells. The starting material was cultured PBMCs, obtained from culture after CMV antigen stimulation. This receptor was taken from a human donor in good health (CMV status not recorded). Some clones in this sample may be carry-over from other donors' samples. The sequence links TRBV11-3 to TRBJ1-4, with the D gene not clear enough to name. The sequenced DNA is TGTGCCAGCAAATCCGCGGGAGCTAATGAAAAACTGTTTTTT. It is translated as CASKSAGANEKLFF.